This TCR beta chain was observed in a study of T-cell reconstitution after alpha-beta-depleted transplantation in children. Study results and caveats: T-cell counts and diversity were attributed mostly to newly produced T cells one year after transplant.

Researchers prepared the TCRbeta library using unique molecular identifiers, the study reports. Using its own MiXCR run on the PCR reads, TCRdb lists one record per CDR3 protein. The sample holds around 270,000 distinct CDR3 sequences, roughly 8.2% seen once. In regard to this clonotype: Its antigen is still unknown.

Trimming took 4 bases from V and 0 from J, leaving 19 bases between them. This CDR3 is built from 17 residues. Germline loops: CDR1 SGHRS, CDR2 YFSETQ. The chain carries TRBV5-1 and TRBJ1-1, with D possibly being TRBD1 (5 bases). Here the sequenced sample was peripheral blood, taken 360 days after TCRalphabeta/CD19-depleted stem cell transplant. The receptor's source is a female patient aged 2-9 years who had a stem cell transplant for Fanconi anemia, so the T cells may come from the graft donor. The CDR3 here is CASSRCTGELLNTEAFF. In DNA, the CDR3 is TGCGCCAGCAGCCGCTGTACAGGCGAATTATTGAACACTGAAGCTTTCTTT.